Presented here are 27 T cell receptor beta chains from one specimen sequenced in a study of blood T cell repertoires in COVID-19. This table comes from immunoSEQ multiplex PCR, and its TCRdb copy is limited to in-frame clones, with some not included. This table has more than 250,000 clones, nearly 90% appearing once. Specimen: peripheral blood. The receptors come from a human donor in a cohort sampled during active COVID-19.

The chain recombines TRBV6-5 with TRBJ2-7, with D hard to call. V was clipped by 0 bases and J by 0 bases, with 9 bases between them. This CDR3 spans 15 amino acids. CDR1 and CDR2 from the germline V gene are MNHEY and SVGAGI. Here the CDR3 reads CASSYSMTRSYEQYF. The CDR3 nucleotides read TGTGCCAGCAGTTACTCGATGACTCGCTCCTACGAGCAGTACTTC.

CDR3 in DNA: TGCGCCAGCAGCCAACCTACGAAGACAGGGCCCCAGAACTATGGCTACACCTTC. This translates into CASSQPTKTGPQNYGYTF. This rearrangement joins TRBV4-1 to TRBJ1-2; 7 bases align to TRBD1. CDR1 and CDR2 (germline): MGHRA, YSYEKL. The CDR3 covers 18 residues. Trimming removed 2 bases from V and 2 bases from J; junction bases left unmatched: 14.

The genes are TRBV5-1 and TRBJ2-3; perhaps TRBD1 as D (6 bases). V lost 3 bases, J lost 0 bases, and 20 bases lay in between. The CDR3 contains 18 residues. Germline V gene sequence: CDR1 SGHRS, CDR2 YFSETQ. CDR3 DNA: TGCGCCAGCAGCTCCGGATCCCTGGGGGCTACTAGCACAGATACGCAGTATTTT. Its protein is CASSSGSLGATSTDTQYF.

CDR3 region: CASKLGTGELGGYTF. The DNA of the CDR3 is TGTGCCAGCAAACTCGGGACAGGCGAGCTCGGTGGCTACACCTTC. This chain uses TRBV2 with TRBJ1-2; TRBD1 matches at 8 bases. Germline V gene lookup returns CDR1 SNHLY and CDR2 FYNNEI. This CDR3 is 15 amino acids long. V dropped 7 bases and J dropped 7; count of bases not matched to a gene: 14.

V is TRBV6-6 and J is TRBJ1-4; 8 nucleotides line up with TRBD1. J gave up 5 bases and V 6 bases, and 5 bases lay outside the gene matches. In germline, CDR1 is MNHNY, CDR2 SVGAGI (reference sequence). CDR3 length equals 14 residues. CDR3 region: CASRNTGGNEKLFF. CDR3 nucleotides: TGTGCCAGCAGGAACACAGGGGGAAATGAAAAACTGTTTTTT.

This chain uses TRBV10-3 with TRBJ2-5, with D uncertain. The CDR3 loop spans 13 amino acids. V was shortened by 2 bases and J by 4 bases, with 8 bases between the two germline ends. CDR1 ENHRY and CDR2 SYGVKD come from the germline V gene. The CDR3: CAISERASETQYF. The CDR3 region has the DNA TGTGCCATCAGTGAGCGAGCATCAGAGACCCAGTACTTC.

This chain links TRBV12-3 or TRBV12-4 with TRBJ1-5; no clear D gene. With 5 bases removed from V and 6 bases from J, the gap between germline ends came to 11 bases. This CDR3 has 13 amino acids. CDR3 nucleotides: TGTGCCAGCAGTCCGGTTACAGTTCAGCCCCAGCATTTT. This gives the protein CASSPVTVQPQHF.

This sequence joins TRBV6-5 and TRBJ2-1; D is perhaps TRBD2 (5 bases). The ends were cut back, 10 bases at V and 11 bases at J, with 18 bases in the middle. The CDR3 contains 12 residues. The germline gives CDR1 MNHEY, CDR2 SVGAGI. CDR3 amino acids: CATSLEGPQQFF. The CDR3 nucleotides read TGTGCCACCAGCCTTGAGGGTCCCCAGCAGTTCTTC.

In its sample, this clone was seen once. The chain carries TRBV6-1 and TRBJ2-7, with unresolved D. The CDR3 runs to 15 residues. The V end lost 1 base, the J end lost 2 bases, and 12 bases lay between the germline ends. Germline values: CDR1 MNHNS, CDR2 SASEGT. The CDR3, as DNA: TGTGCCAGCAGTGAAGGGGCGCCTGCTACCTACGAGCAGTACTTC. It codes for CASSEGAPATYEQYF.

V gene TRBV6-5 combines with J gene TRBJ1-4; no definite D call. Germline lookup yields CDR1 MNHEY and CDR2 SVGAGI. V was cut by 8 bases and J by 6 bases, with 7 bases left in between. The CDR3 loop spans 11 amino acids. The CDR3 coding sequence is TGTGCCAGCCTAATGGATGAAAAACTGTTTTTT. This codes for CASLMDEKLFF.

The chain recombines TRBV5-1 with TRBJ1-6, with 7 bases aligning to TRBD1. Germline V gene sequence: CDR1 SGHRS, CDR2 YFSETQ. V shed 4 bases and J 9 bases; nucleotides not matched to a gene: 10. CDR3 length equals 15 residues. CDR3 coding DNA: TGCGCCAGCAGCGGAAACCAGGGGGGAGCTTCACCCCTCCACTTT. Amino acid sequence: CASSGNQGGASPLHF.

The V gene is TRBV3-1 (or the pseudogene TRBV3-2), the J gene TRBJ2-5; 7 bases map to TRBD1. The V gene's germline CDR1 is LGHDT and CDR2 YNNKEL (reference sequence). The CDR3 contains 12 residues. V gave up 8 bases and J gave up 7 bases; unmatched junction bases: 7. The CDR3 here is CASQRGRGTQYF. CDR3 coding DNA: TGTGCCAGCCAAAGGGGGCGCGGGACCCAGTACTTC.

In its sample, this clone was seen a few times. CDR3 coding DNA: TGTGCCAGCACAAAGATAGGGGTCTACGAGCAGTACTTC. Its protein is CASTKIGVYEQYF. This chain connects TRBV11-2 to TRBJ2-7; a possible D gene is TRBD1 (5 bases). Germline V CDR1 and CDR2: SGHAT, FQNNGV. V was pared by 7 bases and J by 3 bases, with 13 bases between. CDR3 length equals 13 residues.

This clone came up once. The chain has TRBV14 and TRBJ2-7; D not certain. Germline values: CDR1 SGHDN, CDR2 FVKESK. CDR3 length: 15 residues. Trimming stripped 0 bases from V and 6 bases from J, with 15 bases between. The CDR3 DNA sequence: TGTGCCAGCAGCCAAGACTGGTTTATGAGAAGCGAGCAGTACTTC. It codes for CASSQDWFMRSEQYF.

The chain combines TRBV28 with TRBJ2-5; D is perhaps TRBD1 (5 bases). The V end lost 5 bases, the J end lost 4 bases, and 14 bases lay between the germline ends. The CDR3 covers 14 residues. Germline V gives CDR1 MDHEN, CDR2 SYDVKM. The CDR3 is CASSRQQSRETQYF. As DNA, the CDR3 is TGTGCCAGCAGTAGACAGCAATCAAGAGAGACCCAGTACTTC.

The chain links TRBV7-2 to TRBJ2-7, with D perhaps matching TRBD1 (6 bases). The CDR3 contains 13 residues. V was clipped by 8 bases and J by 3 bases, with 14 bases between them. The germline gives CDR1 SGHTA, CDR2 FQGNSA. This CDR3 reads CASGLGQIYEQYF. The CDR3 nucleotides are TGTGCCAGCGGACTTGGACAGATCTACGAGCAGTACTTC.

The CDR3 coding sequence is TGTGCCAGCAGCTTATTAGGGGGGGATCAGCCCCAGCATTTT. Protein sequence: CASSLLGGDQPQHF. This sequence joins TRBV7-2 and TRBJ1-5; perhaps TRBD1 as D (6 bases). Germline V gene data show CDR1 as SGHTA and CDR2 as FQGNSA. The CDR3 totals 14 residues. V lost 2 bases, J lost 5 bases, and 10 bases lay in between.

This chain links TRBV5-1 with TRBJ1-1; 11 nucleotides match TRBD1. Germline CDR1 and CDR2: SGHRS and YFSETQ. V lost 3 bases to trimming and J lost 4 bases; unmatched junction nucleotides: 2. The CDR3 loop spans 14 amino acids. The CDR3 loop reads CASSWDRGSTEAFF. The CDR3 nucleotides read TGCGCCAGCAGCTGGGACAGGGGGAGCACTGAAGCTTTCTTT.

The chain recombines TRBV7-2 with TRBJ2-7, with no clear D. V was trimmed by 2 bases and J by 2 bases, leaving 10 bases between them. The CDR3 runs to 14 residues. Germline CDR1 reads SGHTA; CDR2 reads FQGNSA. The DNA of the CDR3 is TGTGCCAGCAGCTTACAGGAAGTCACCTACGAGCAGTACTTC. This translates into CASSLQEVTYEQYF.

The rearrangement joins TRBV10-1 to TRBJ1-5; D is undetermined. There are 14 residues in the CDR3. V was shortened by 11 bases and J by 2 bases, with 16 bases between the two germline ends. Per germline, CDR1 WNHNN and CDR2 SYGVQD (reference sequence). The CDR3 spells CAGRLTQGNQPQHF. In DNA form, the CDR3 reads TGCGCCGGCCGACTAACCCAAGGCAATCAGCCCCAGCATTTT.

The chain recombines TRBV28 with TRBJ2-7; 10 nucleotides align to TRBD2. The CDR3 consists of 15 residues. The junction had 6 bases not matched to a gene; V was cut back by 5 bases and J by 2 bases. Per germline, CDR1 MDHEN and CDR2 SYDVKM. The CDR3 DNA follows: TGTGCCAGCAGTACTAGCGGGAACGTCGCCTACGAGCAGTACTTC. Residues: CASSTSGNVAYEQYF.

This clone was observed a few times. In DNA, the CDR3 is TGTGCCAGCAGCGTAGGGACTACTCTCACAGATACGCAGTATTTT. It translates to CASSVGTTLTDTQYF. The chain carries TRBV9 and TRBJ2-3, with D tentatively TRBD2 (6 bases). The CDR3 consists of 15 residues. CDR1 SGDLS and CDR2 YYNGEE come from the germline V gene. V lost 0 bases to trimming and J lost 2 bases, with 10 bases between them.

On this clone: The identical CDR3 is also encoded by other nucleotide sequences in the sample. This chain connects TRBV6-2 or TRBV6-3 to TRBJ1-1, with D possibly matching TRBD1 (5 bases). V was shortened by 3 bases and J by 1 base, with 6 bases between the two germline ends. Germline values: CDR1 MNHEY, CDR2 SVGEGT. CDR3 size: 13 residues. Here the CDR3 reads CASSYTGNTEAFF. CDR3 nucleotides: TGTGCCAGCAGTTATACAGGGAACACTGAAGCTTTCTTT.

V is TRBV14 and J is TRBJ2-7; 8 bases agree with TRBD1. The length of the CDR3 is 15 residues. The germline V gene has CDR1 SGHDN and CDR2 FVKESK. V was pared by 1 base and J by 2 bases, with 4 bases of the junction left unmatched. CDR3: CASSQVGDRTYEQYF. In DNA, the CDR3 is TGTGCCAGCAGCCAAGTGGGGGACAGGACCTACGAGCAGTACTTC.

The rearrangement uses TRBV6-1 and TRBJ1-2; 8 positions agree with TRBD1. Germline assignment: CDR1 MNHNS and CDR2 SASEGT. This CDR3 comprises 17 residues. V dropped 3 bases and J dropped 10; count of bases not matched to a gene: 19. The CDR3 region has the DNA TGTGCCAGCAGTGATATCACAGGGGGGCCCTTTTCGACCAACTACACCTTC. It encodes CASSDITGGPFSTNYTF.

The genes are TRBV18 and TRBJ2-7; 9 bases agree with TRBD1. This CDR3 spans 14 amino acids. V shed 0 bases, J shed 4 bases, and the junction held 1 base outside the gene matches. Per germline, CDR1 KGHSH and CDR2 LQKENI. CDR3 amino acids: CASSPPGTGYEQYF. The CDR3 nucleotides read TGTGCCAGCTCACCACCTGGGACAGGGTACGAGCAGTACTTC.

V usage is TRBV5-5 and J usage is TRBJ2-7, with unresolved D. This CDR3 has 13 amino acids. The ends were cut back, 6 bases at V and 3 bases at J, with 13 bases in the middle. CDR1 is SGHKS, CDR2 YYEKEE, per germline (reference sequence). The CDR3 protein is CASTLPTDYEQYF. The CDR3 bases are TGTGCCAGCACCCTCCCCACAGACTACGAGCAGTACTTC.